This entry features one T cell receptor beta chain sequence. The antigen remains undetermined. The study drew donors from healthy Caucasian individuals in Russia aged roughly 6 to 90. This CDR3 is 15 amino acids long. The germline V and J ends were trimmed by 6 bases and 0 bases, with 14 bases remaining between them. Germline V gene data show CDR1 as MNHEY and CDR2 as SVGEGT. The data derive from a study of blood T cells in healthy people across ages. Whole-study findings and limits: Long-lived donors had more naive CD4+ cells and higher diversity than aged donors.

It was with a sample-barcoded 5' primer and a J-beta primer mix that a second PCR of roughly 7 to 12 cycles was run. TCRdb re-called the 5' RACE reads with MiXCR, one entry per CDR3 protein. This table holds over 1,200,000 distinct CDR3 sequences, approximately 59% found once. The sequencing sample was made of blood. This sequence joins TRBV6-2 or TRBV6-3 and TRBJ1-1; D is possibly TRBD1 (5 bases). This clonotype was sampled from a man in his late teens or twenties in good health. The CDR3: CASSLRPGLNTEAFF. The CDR3, as DNA: TGTGCCAGCAGCCTACGGCCGGGGCTGAACACTGAAGCTTTCTTT.